The 3 T cell receptor beta chains below all came from one sample that was sequenced in a study of patients and donors after allogeneic stem cell transplantation. TCRdb itself ran the RT-PCR reads through MiXCR, one entry per CDR3 protein. The sample yields approximately 200,000 distinct CDR3 sequences, roughly 15% seen once. Sequenced material: blood, either unsorted or a sorted T cell fraction (not recorded which). These receptors all come from a human donor who was either an allogeneic HSCT recipient or a stem cell or donor lymphocyte infusion donor (not recorded which). It is not recorded whose cells these are; they may come from a transplant donor.

Notes on this clonotype: Because the CDR3's place on the DNA is in doubt, the DNA is left out and the CDR3 is given as listed by TCRdb. CDR3: CASSVAGRGLQLMKNCFF. The chain combines TRBV9 with TRBJ1-4; the table's D call of TRBD1 was not tested on the DNA. Germline CDR1 is SGDLS and CDR2 is YYNGEE. A total of 18 residues make up the CDR3, ends included.

This clonotype was observed at least ten times. The rearrangement joins TRBV4-1 to TRBJ1-6, with a possible D match to TRBD1 (6 bases). This CDR3 comprises 16 residues. V was clipped by 0 bases and J by 9 bases, with 15 bases between them. Germline CDR1 reads MGHRA; CDR2 reads YSYEKL. The CDR3 DNA reads as TGCGCCAGCAGCCAAGATTTCGGACAGTCCCTTTCACCCCTCCACTTT. It codes for CASSQDFGQSLSPLHF.

The V gene is TRBV7-9, the J gene TRBJ2-1, with 7 bases lining up with TRBD1. This CDR3 region has 13 residues. CDR1 and CDR2 from the germline V gene are SEHNR and FQNEAQ (reference sequence). Unmatched junction bases numbered 5, after V lost 10 bases and J lost 2 bases. The CDR3 DNA reads TGTGCCATCCTGCAGGGGGCCTACAATGAGCAGTTCTTC. This codes for CAILQGAYNEQFF.